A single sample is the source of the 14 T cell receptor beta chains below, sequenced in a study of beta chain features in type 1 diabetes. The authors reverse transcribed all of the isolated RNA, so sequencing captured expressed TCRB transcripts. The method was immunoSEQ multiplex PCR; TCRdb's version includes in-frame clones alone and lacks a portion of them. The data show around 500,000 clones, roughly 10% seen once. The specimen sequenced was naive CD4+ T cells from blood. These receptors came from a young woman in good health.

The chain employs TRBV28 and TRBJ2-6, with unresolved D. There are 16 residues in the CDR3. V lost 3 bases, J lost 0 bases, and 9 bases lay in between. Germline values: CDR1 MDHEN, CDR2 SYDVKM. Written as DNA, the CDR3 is TGTGCCAGCAGTTTTGCCGGCGGCTCTGGGGCCAACGTCCTGACTTTC. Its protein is CASSFAGGSGANVLTF.

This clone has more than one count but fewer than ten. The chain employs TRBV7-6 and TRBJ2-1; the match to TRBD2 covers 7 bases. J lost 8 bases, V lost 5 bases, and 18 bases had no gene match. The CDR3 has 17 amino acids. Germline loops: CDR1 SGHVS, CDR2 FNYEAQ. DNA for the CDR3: TGTGCCAGCAGCGATACAGTAGCGGGTCTAATGAGCTATGAGCAGTTCTTC. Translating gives CASSDTVAGLMSYEQFF.

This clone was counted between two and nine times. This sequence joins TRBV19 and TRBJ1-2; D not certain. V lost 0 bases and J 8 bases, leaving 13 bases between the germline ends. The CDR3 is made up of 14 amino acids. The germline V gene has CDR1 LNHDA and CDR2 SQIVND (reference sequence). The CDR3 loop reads CASSIEEGSWGYTF. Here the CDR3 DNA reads TGTGCCAGTAGTATAGAGGAGGGCTCTTGGGGCTACACCTTC. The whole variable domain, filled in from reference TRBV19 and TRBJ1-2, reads DGGITQSPKYLFRKEGQNVTLSCEQNLNHDAMYWYRQDPGQGLRLIYYSQIVNDFQKGDIAEGYSVSREKKESFPLTVTSAQKNPTAFYLCASSIEEGSWGYTFGSGTRLTVV.

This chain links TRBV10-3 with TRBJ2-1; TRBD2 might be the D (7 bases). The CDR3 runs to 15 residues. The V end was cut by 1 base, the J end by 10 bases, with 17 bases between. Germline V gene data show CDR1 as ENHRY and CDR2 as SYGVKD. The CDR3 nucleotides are TGTGCCATCAGTGAGTGGGGGGGGCCCGAAACAGAGCAGTTCTTC. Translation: CAISEWGGPETEQFF.

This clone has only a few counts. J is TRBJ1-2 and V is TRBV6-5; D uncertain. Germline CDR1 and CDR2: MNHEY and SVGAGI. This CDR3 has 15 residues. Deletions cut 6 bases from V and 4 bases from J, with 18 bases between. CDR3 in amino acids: CASSRGPTMGYGYTF. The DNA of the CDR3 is TGTGCCAGCAGCCGTGGACCAACGATGGGCTATGGCTACACCTTC.

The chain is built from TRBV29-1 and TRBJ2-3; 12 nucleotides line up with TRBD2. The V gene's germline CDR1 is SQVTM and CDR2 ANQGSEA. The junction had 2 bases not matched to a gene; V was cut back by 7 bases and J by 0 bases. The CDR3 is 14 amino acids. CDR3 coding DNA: TGCAGCGCCACTAGCGGGGGGAGCACAGATACGCAGTATTTT. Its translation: CSATSGGSTDTQYF.

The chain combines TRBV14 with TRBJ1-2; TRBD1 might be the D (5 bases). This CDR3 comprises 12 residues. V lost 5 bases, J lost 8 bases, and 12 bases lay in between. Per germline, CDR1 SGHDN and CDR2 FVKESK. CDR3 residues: CASSVKRGGYTF. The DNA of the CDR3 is TGTGCCAGCAGCGTGAAACGGGGCGGCTACACCTTC.

The CDR3 DNA follows: TGTGCCACCAGCAGGACGGGGACAGGGGAGAGAAATGAGCAGTTCTTC. Its translation is CATSRTGTGERNEQFF. V usage is TRBV15 and J usage is TRBJ2-1; TRBD1 matches 10 bases. V was clipped by 3 bases and J by 7 bases; unmatched bases: 9. CDR1 and CDR2 (germline): LNHNV, YYDKDF (reference sequence). This CDR3 contains 16 residues.

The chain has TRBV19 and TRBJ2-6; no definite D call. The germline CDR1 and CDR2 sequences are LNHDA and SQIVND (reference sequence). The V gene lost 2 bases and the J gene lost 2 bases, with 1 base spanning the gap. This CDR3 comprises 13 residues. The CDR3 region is CASSIPGANVLTF. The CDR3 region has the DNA TGTGCCAGTAGTATACCTGGGGCCAACGTCCTGACTTTC.

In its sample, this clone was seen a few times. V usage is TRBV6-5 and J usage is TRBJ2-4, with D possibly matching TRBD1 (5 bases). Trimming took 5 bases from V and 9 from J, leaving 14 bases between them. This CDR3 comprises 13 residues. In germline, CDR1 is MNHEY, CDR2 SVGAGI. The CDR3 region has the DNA TGTGCCAGCAGTCAAGGGGCGCCGGGCATTCAGTACTTC. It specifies CASSQGAPGIQYF.

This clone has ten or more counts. The CDR3 bases are TGCAGCGTTCTTGACCGAGCAGATACGCAGTATTTT. Translating gives CSVLDRADTQYF. The genes are TRBV29-1 and TRBJ2-3; D is undetermined. Germline V lookup: CDR1 SQVTM, CDR2 ANQGSEA. The CDR3 extends over 12 amino acids. The V and J ends lost 5 bases and 4 bases respectively, with 10 bases between them.

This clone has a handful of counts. In DNA, the CDR3 is TGTGCCAGCAGTGAATCACGTCGGGTGAACACTGAAGCTTTCTTT. Residues: CASSESRRVNTEAFF. The gene calls are TRBV6-1 and TRBJ1-1; D not resolved. With 2 bases removed from V and 0 bases from J, the gap between germline ends came to 10 bases. CDR1 and CDR2 (germline): MNHNS, SASEGT. The CDR3 sequence is 15 residues long.

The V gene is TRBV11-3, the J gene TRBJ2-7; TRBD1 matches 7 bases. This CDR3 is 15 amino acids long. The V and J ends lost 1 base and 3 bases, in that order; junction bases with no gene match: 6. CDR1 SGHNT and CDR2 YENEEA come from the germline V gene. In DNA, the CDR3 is TGTGCCAGCAGCTTAGCTCCGGGACAGATCTACGAGCAGTACTTC. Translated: CASSLAPGQIYEQYF.

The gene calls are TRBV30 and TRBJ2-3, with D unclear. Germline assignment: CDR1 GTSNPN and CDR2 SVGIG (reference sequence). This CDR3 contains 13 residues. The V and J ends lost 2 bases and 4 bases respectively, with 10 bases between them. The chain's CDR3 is CAWSITNADTQYF. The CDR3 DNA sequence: TGTGCCTGGAGTATAACGAATGCAGATACGCAGTATTTT.